This T cell receptor (beta chain) originates from a study of blood T cell repertoires in COVID-19. About the research overall: Italy, Spain and the United States were the sources of the convalescent and acute COVID-19 samples.

CDR3 length: 13 amino acids. The germline CDR1 and CDR2 sequences are MNHEY and SVGAGI. Trimming at V came to 5 bases and at J to 7 bases, leaving 7 bases not matched to a gene. Authors' processing steps: How many nucleated cells were present was estimated from reference gene primer amplification. Produced via immunoSEQ multiplex PCR; TCRdb's table is partial and in-frame only. D and trimming come from the DNA, and the V and J calls and clone size come from that table. The table lists about 220,000 clones, about 87% of them singletons. Recovered Cohort 3 donors showed two negative PCRs, clearance, or symptom resolution.

The gene calls are TRBV6-5 and TRBJ1-1; TRBD1 matches at 7 bases. The specimen sequenced was PBMCs or T cells enriched from blood (not recorded which). This TCR derives from a woman in her 30s who had recovered from COVID-19. The DNA for the CDR3 is TGTGCCAGCAGTACAGGGGTAGGGCTTGAAGCTTTCTTT. The encoded protein is CASSTGVGLEAFF.